Shown below are 26 T cell receptor beta chains from a single sample sequenced in a study of T cells after yellow fever vaccination. Each CDR3 protein is one row after TCRdb ran MiXCR on the 5' RACE reads. The data contain around 360,000 distinct CDR3 sequences, 9.5% to 13% of them singletons. The starting material was PBMCs, obtained on the day of the first yellow fever vaccination. These receptors originate from a man aged 18 to 35 who received the YFV17D yellow fever vaccine.

V is TRBV7-9 and J is TRBJ1-6; TRBD1 matches at 8 bases. The junction had 7 bases not matched to a gene; V was cut back by 5 bases and J by 10 bases. The CDR3 has 14 residues. Germline V gene data show CDR1 as SEHNR and CDR2 as FQNEAQ (reference sequence). CDR3 amino acids: CASSALTGESPLHF. The CDR3, as DNA: TGTGCCAGCAGCGCCCTGACAGGGGAATCACCCCTCCACTTT. The entire variable domain, with the rest obtained from reference TRBV7-9 and TRBJ1-6, is as follows: DTGVSQNPRHKITKRGQNVTFRCDPISEHNRLYWYRQTLGQGPEFLTYFQNEAQLEKSRLLSDRFSAERPKGSFSTLEIQRTEQGDSAMYLCASSALTGESPLHFGNGTRLTVT.

At least ten counts were recorded for this clonotype. This chain joins TRBV11-2 and TRBJ1-5; a weak D match, TRBD1 (5 bases). This CDR3 region has 14 residues. Germline loops: CDR1 SGHAT, CDR2 FQNNGV. V was shortened by 3 bases and J by 2 bases, with 8 bases between the two germline ends. The CDR3 sequence is CASSFQGGNQPQHF. The CDR3 region has the DNA TGTGCCAGCAGCTTTCAGGGCGGCAATCAGCCCCAGCATTTT.

This clonotype showed up just a few times. The chain links TRBV4-3 to TRBJ1-1; a weak D match, TRBD1 (5 bases). The germline gives CDR1 LGHNA, CDR2 YSLEER. The ends were cut back, 4 bases at V and 0 bases at J, with 12 bases in the middle. The CDR3 has 15 amino acids. The CDR3 reads CASSLWAGVNTEAFF. In DNA, the CDR3 is TGCGCCAGCAGCCTATGGGCGGGGGTGAACACTGAAGCTTTCTTT.

The rearrangement joins TRBV5-1 to TRBJ2-5; 8 nucleotides agree with TRBD2. Looked up from germline, CDR1 is SGHRS and CDR2 is YFSETQ. Trimming cost V 2 bases and J 5 bases; bases outside gene matches: 8. The length of the CDR3 is 15 residues. The CDR3 bases are TGCGCCAGCAGCTTTTCGGGGGGGCCTAGGGAGACCCAGTACTTC. This encodes CASSFSGGPRETQYF.

This clonotype was seen ten or more times. The V call is TRBV7-2, the J call TRBJ2-1, with D tentatively TRBD1 (6 bases). V was clipped by 3 bases and J by 7 bases, with 10 bases between them. Germline V gene sequence: CDR1 SGHTA, CDR2 FQGNSA. The CDR3 runs to 13 residues. The CDR3 DNA sequence: TGTGCCAGCAGCTTGGAACAGGGTAATGAGCAGTTCTTC. Translation gives CASSLEQGNEQFF.

The rearrangement joins TRBV4-3 to TRBJ2-7; 8 nucleotides match TRBD1. The CDR3 covers 16 residues. Per germline, CDR1 LGHNA and CDR2 YSLEER. The V and J ends lost 4 bases and 0 bases, in that order; junction bases with no gene match: 8. The CDR3 nucleotides are TGCGCCAGCAGCCGGGTGGGACAGGAGAGCTCCTACGAGCAGTACGTC. Its protein product is CASSRVGQESSYEQYV.

This clonotype was found many times. V and J are TRBV12-3 or TRBV12-4 and TRBJ1-5; no reliable D call. V dropped 5 bases and J dropped 0 bases, with 8 bases sitting between them. The CDR3 contains 14 residues. Written as DNA, the CDR3 is TGTGCCAGCAGTGAAGACGATAGCAATCAGCCCCAGCATTTT. Its protein is CASSEDDSNQPQHF.

This chain connects TRBV28 to TRBJ2-5, with TRBD1 matching over 7 bases. The J segment lost 4 bases and the V segment lost 8 bases, leaving 7 bases of the junction unmatched. Per the germline V gene, CDR1 is MDHEN and CDR2 is SYDVKM. The CDR3 covers 13 residues. CDR3 sequence reads: CASDTSGGETQYF. CDR3 DNA sequence: TGTGCCAGCGATACCTCAGGGGGAGAGACCCAGTACTTC.

The V and J genes are TRBV12-3 or TRBV12-4 and TRBJ2-1; TRBD1 aligns across 8 bases. The CDR3 has 14 amino acids. J lost 8 bases, V lost 2 bases, and 5 bases had no gene match. The CDR3 sequence: CASSLRGQVDEQFF. CDR3 bases: TGTGCCAGCAGTTTAAGGGGACAGGTCGATGAGCAGTTCTTC.

This clonotype was observed many times. The gene calls are TRBV5-1 and TRBJ1-1, with TRBD1 matching 10 bases. CDR1 is SGHRS, CDR2 YFSETQ, per germline. The CDR3 covers 15 residues. V gave up 4 bases and J gave up 5 bases; unmatched junction bases: 8. CDR3 loop: CASSRTTGGRTEAFF. As DNA, the CDR3 is TGCGCCAGCAGCCGTACGACAGGGGGCCGAACTGAAGCTTTCTTT.

The chain uses TRBV3-1 and TRBJ2-7; D could derive from TRBD1 or TRBD2 (5 bases each). The germline gives CDR1 LGHDT, CDR2 YNNKEL (reference sequence). CDR3 size: 16 residues. V was pared by 3 bases and J by 3 bases, with 18 bases between. CDR3 region: CASSQGPGFLRYEQYF. In DNA, the CDR3 is TGTGCCAGCAGCCAGGGACCGGGGTTCCTGCGCTACGAGCAGTACTTC.

The sample holds a few counts of this clonotype. The chain recombines TRBV2 with TRBJ1-2; the match to TRBD1 covers 7 bases. Germline-derived CDR1 and CDR2 are SNHLY and FYNNEI. This CDR3 spans 14 amino acids. After removal of 3 bases from V and 0 bases from J, the junction contained 1 base not matched to a gene. The DNA of the CDR3 is TGTGCCAGCAGTGATGGGACAGCTAACTATGGCTACACCTTC. Translated, it gives CASSDGTANYGYTF.

The CDR3: CASSPSPSEKLFF. The DNA of the CDR3 is TGTGCCAGCAGCCCAAGCCCTTCCGAAAAACTGTTTTTT. V gene TRBV14 combines with J gene TRBJ1-4; D call uncertain. From germline, CDR1 is SGHDN and CDR2 FVKESK. V gave up 4 bases and J gave up 8 bases, with 11 bases separating them. This CDR3 spans 13 amino acids.

The V call is TRBV12-3 or TRBV12-4, the J call TRBJ1-2; the D is unclear. The CDR3 runs 13 residues. The V end was cut by 6 bases, the J end by 2 bases, with 10 bases between. CDR3 region: CASRSGENYGYTF. CDR3 nucleotides: TGTGCCAGCAGATCCGGGGAAAACTATGGCTACACCTTC.

The sample holds a few counts of this clonotype. The rearrangement links TRBV20-1 to TRBJ2-1; 10 positions match TRBD2. The CDR3 covers 14 residues. Germline CDR1 and CDR2: DFQATT and SNEGSKA (reference sequence). V gave up 3 bases and J gave up 10 bases; unmatched junction bases: 9. The CDR3 DNA follows: TGCAGTGCTAGCAAGCGGGGGGGCATTTTGGAGCAGTTCTTC. This sequence encodes CSASKRGGILEQFF.

The chain recombines TRBV11-2 with TRBJ2-1, with D perhaps matching TRBD1 (6 bases). Germline-derived CDR1 and CDR2 are SGHAT and FQNNGV. With 5 bases removed from V and 0 bases from J, the gap between germline ends came to 20 bases. The CDR3 covers 18 residues. CDR3 sequence reads: CASSDGQRRSSSYNEQFF. The CDR3 DNA sequence: TGTGCCAGCAGCGACGGACAGCGGCGTTCGAGCTCCTACAATGAGCAGTTCTTC.

This clonotype was counted only a few times. The chain couples TRBV20-1 to TRBJ2-7, with 7 positions matching TRBD2. CDR1 is DFQATT, CDR2 SNEGSKA, per germline (reference sequence). This CDR3 spans 12 amino acids. The J segment lost 4 bases and the V segment lost 3 bases, leaving 3 bases of the junction unmatched. The CDR3 protein is CSASGAGYEQYV. CDR3 nucleotides: TGCAGTGCTAGCGGAGCGGGGTACGAGCAGTACGTC.

This clonotype was found many times. The chain recombines TRBV4-2 with TRBJ2-1; D gene ambiguous. Deletions cut 1 base from V and 1 base from J, with 11 bases between. The CDR3 length is 16 residues. Germline-derived CDR1 and CDR2 are LGHNA and YNFKEQ. CDR3 nucleotide sequence: TGTGCCAGCAGCCAAGCCGCGACCGAATCCTACAATGAGCAGTTCTTC. This sequence encodes CASSQAATESYNEQFF.

In this sample, this clonotype turned up a few times. V is TRBV20-1 and J is TRBJ2-3; weak D call: TRBD2 (5 bases). Germline V CDR1 and CDR2: DFQATT, SNEGSKA (reference sequence). Trimming shortened V by 3 bases and J by 0 bases, and 10 bases separated the two germline ends. The CDR3 loop spans 14 amino acids. The CDR3 loop reads CSARSSGSTDTQYF. The CDR3 nucleotides are TGCAGTGCTAGGTCCAGCGGTAGCACAGATACGCAGTATTTT.

This clonotype was counted only a few times. V is TRBV5-1 and J is TRBJ2-1; D may be TRBD2 (5 bases). The CDR3 has 13 amino acids. Per the germline V gene, CDR1 is SGHRS and CDR2 is YFSETQ. Trimming took 2 bases from V and 8 from J, leaving 11 bases between them. The CDR3 DNA follows: TGCGCCAGCAGCTTTCCGGGGTACTATGAGCAGTTCTTC. Encoded protein: CASSFPGYYEQFF.

A few counts support this clonotype. V and J are TRBV28 and TRBJ2-3, with D tentatively TRBD1 (5 bases). The V gene lost 9 bases and the J gene lost 1 base, with 11 bases spanning the gap. The CDR3 runs 13 residues. In germline, CDR1 is MDHEN, CDR2 SYDVKM. CDR3 loop: CASRGRGTDTQYF. The CDR3 DNA is TGTGCCAGTAGGGGTCGGGGCACAGATACGCAGTATTTT.

This clonotype was observed at least ten times. The chain has TRBV5-1 and TRBJ2-1; D may be TRBD1 (6 bases). The CDR3 runs to 17 residues. Trimming cost V 3 bases and J 2 bases, with 18 bases left between them. Germline CDR1 reads SGHRS; CDR2 reads YFSETQ. Here the CDR3 DNA reads TGCGCCAGCAGCTCTGGTCCCCCAGGGGTGGCCTACAATGAGCAGTTCTTC. Translated, it gives CASSSGPPGVAYNEQFF.

This clonotype was observed a few times. The J gene is TRBJ1-3, the V gene TRBV28; D call uncertain. Trimming took 4 bases from V and 9 from J, leaving 7 bases between them. This CDR3 region has 11 residues. Germline-derived CDR1 and CDR2 are MDHEN and SYDVKM. CDR3 DNA: TGTGCCAGCAGTTACAGAAGCACCATATATTTT. Protein sequence: CASSYRSTIYF.

This clonotype has more than one count but fewer than ten. This chain joins TRBV7-2 and TRBJ1-6; D ambiguous. The CDR3 is made up of 15 amino acids. The V and J ends lost 3 bases and 7 bases respectively, with 13 bases between them. The germline V gene has CDR1 SGHTA and CDR2 FQGNSA. The CDR3 reads CASSFRAADNSPLHF. DNA of the CDR3: TGTGCCAGCAGCTTTCGCGCGGCCGACAATTCACCCCTCCACTTT.

The chain has TRBV29-1 and TRBJ2-5; the match to TRBD2 covers 7 bases. J gave up 0 bases and V 5 bases, and 6 bases lay outside the gene matches. CDR3 length: 14 amino acids. In germline, CDR1 is SQVTM, CDR2 ANQGSEA. The CDR3 here is CSVPVGGYQETQYF. The CDR3 DNA sequence: TGCAGCGTTCCCGTGGGGGGGTACCAAGAGACCCAGTACTTC.

This clonotype was seen many times. The genes are TRBV5-1 and TRBJ1-1; a possible D gene is TRBD1 (6 bases). The CDR3 spans 14 residues. The V gene lost 2 bases and the J gene lost 4 bases, with 12 bases spanning the gap. The germline CDR1 and CDR2 sequences are SGHRS and YFSETQ. The chain's CDR3 is CASSFRGLGTEAFF. CDR3 DNA sequence: TGCGCCAGCAGCTTCCGGGGGCTGGGCACTGAAGCTTTCTTT.